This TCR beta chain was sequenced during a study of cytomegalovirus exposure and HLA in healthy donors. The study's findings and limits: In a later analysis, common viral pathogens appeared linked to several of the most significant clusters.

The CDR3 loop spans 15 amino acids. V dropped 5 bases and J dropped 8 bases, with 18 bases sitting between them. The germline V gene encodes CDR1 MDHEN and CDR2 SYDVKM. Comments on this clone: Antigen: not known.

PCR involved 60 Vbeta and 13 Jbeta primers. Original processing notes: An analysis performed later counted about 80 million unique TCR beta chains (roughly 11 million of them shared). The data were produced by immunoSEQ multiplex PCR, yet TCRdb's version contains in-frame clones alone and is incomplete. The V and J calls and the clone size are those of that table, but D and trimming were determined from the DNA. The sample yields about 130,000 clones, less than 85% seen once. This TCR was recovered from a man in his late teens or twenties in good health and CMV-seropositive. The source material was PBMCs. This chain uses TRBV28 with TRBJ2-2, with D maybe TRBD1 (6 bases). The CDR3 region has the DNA TGTGCCAGCAGTCCTTTAACAACAGGGTCTGGGGAGCTGTTTTTT. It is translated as CASSPLTTGSGELFF.